The rows below give T cell receptor beta chains drawn from one sample of a study of blood T cell repertoires in COVID-19. Using immunoSEQ multiplex PCR, the repertoire was profiled, and TCRdb retains in-frame clones only, with some absent. There are around 260,000 clones in the sample; 90% occur only once, and 1.1% lies in the top ten. Sequenced material: PBMCs or T cells enriched from blood (not recorded which). The source is a woman in her twenties or thirties who had recovered from COVID-19. Both conserved end residues are part of each CDR3. A D gene is named only where the DNA matches it firmly. A row's size may be missing; if present it is once, few, many or a size class.

V gene,clone size,J gene,D gene,CDR3 protein,CDR3 DNA
TRBV19,.,TRBJ1-5,.,CASSRYRDQPQHF,TGTGCCAGTAGTAGATACAGGGATCAGCCCCAGCATTTT
TRBV27,.,TRBJ1-2,.,CASSLVPTPGTFPSGYTF,TGTGCCAGCAGTTTGGTCCCTACTCCCGGGACTTTTCCCTCCGGCTACACCTTC
TRBV29-1,.,TRBJ2-5,TRBD1,CSGLKTGVETQYF,TGCAGCGGCCTAAAGACAGGGGTAGAGACCCAGTACTTC
TRBV6-5,.,TRBJ1-3,.,CASTDDSHSGNTIYF,TGTGCCAGCACCGATGACAGCCACTCTGGAAACACCATATATTTT
TRBV7-9,.,TRBJ1-1,.,CASSLAKNEAFF,TGTGCCAGCAGCTTGGCCAAAAATGAAGCTTTCTTT
TRBV19,.,TRBJ2-2,TRBD1,CASSIVGDRRGPTGELFF,TGTGCCAGTAGTATAGTAGGGGACAGGAGAGGGCCGACCGGGGAGCTGTTTTTT
TRBV6-5,few,TRBJ1-5,TRBD1,CASSSTGGGPQHF,TGTGCCAGCAGTTCAACAGGGGGCGGACCCCAGCATTTT
TRBV5-4,.,TRBJ1-2,TRBD1,CASSLQGQGAGYTF,TGTGCCAGCAGCTTGCAGGGACAGGGGGCCGGCTACACCTTC
TRBV27,few,TRBJ2-1,.,CASSRAPDNEQFF,TGTGCCAGCAGTCGCGCACCTGACAATGAGCAGTTCTTC
TRBV27,.,TRBJ1-6,TRBD1,CASSLMSGQADPYNSPLHF,TGTGCCAGCAGTTTGATGTCGGGACAGGCAGACCCCTATAATTCACCCCTCCACTTT
TRBV29-1,.,TRBJ1-1,TRBD1,CSGAMTGGARTEAFF,TGCAGCGGCGCGATGACAGGGGGCGCAAGGACTGAAGCTTTCTTT
TRBV10-1,.,TRBJ2-7,TRBD2,CASSEAGLAGAAAYEQYF,TGCGCCAGCAGTGAAGCGGGACTAGCGGGCGCCGCGGCATACGAGCAGTACTTC
TRBV7-3,.,TRBJ2-3,TRBD1,CASSSWGQPSDTQYF,TGTGCCAGCAGCTCTTGGGGACAGCCATCGGATACGCAGTATTTT
TRBV4-3,.,TRBJ1-6,TRBD1,CASSQSRQGNNSPLHF,TGCGCCAGCAGCCAGTCACGACAGGGGAATAATTCACCCCTCCACTTT
TRBV7-9,.,TRBJ2-7,TRBD1,CASSLLKGQGTEQYF,TGTGCCAGCAGCTTATTAAAGGGACAGGGGACCGAGCAGTACTTC
TRBV7-3,.,TRBJ2-7,TRBD2,CASSLAGGTEQYF,TGTGCCAGCAGCTTGGCGGGAGGGACCGAGCAGTACTTC
TRBV6-2/TRBV6-3,.,TRBJ1-4,.,CASSETGRGPTNEKLFF,TGTGCCAGCAGTGAGACCGGGAGAGGGCCAACTAATGAAAAACTGTTTTTT
TRBV27,.,TRBJ2-2,.,CASSLTANTGELFF,TGTGCCAGCAGTTTAACAGCGAACACCGGGGAGCTGTTTTTT
TRBV27,.,TRBJ1-2,.,CASSLSIQGHYGYTF,TGTGCCAGCAGTTTATCGATACAGGGCCACTATGGCTACACCTTC
TRBV6-1,.,TRBJ2-2,TRBD1,CASSEAWDRGIPGELFF,TGTGCCAGCAGTGAAGCGTGGGACAGGGGAATTCCCGGGGAGCTGTTTTTT
TRBV4-3,.,TRBJ2-1,TRBD2,CASSPIAGAAYNEQFF,TGCGCCAGCAGCCCAATAGCGGGAGCAGCCTACAATGAGCAGTTCTTC
TRBV7-6,many,TRBJ2-7,.,CASSFPGDRGSYEQYF,TGTGCCAGCAGCTTCCCCGGGGACCGGGGGTCCTACGAGCAGTACTTC
TRBV9,.,TRBJ2-5,.,CASSVGPGLGETQYF,TGTGCCAGCAGCGTAGGCCCAGGGCTGGGAGAGACCCAGTACTTC
TRBV6-2/TRBV6-3,.,TRBJ2-7,TRBD2,CASSYGTSGYEQYF,TGTGCCAGCAGTTACGGGACTAGCGGGTACGAGCAGTACTTC
TRBV19,.,TRBJ1-5,TRBD1,CASSMVQGYSNQPQHF,TGTGCCAGTAGTATGGTACAGGGGTATAGCAATCAGCCCCAGCATTTT
TRBV7-9,.,TRBJ2-1,TRBD2,CASRPGSGDEQFF,TGTGCCAGCAGACCCGGTAGCGGGGATGAGCAGTTCTTC
TRBV28,few,TRBJ2-1,.,CASSNEGGKIWEQFF,TGTGCCAGCAGTAATGAGGGGGGGAAGATTTGGGAGCAGTTCTTC
TRBV24-1,.,TRBJ2-1,TRBD2,CATSGETSITEQFF,TGTGCCACCAGTGGAGAGACTAGCATCACTGAGCAGTTCTTC
TRBV15,.,TRBJ2-1,.,CATSRDLGLYEQFF,TGTGCCACCAGCAGAGACCTGGGACTTTATGAGCAGTTCTTC
TRBV5-6,.,TRBJ1-1,.,CASSRVRANMNTEAFF,TGTGCCAGCAGTCGAGTCCGAGCGAACATGAACACTGAAGCTTTCTTT
TRBV28,.,TRBJ1-5,.,CASTEINQPQHF,TGTGCCAGTACAGAGATCAATCAGCCCCAGCATTTT
TRBV28,.,TRBJ1-3,TRBD1,CASSLSAGGMGNTIYF,TGTGCCAGCAGTTTGAGTGCAGGGGGCATGGGAAACACCATATATTTT
TRBV6-2/TRBV6-3,.,TRBJ1-4,TRBD1,CASSYQGAGEKLFF,TGTGCCAGCAGTTACCAGGGGGCTGGTGAAAAACTGTTTTTT
TRBV30,.,TRBJ1-1,.,CAWSPTTPKWNTEAFF,TGTGCCTGGAGTCCGACGACACCCAAATGGAACACTGAAGCTTTCTTT
TRBV5-6,.,TRBJ2-7,TRBD1,CASSFTGTGAEQYF,TGTGCCAGCAGCTTTACCGGGACAGGGGCCGAGCAGTACTTC
TRBV28,.,TRBJ1-5,TRBD1,CASSSGQGGSNQPQHF,TGTGCCAGCAGTTCAGGACAGGGCGGCAGCAATCAGCCCCAGCATTTT
TRBV3-1/TRBV3-2,.,TRBJ1-3,.,CASSQVLSGNTIYF,TGTGCCAGCAGCCAAGTCCTCTCTGGAAACACCATATATTTT
TRBV30,once,TRBJ2-1,TRBD2,CAWSEGLAGAIYNEQFF,TGTGCCTGGAGTGAGGGACTAGCGGGAGCCATCTACAATGAGCAGTTCTTC
TRBV5-1,.,TRBJ2-7,TRBD2,CASSWGLAGESSYEQYF,TGCGCCAGCAGCTGGGGACTAGCGGGAGAGAGCTCCTACGAGCAGTACTTC
TRBV9,.,TRBJ1-2,.,CASSSGQSYGYTF,TGTGCCAGCAGCTCTGGACAGTCCTATGGCTACACCTTC
TRBV28,.,TRBJ2-7,TRBD2,CASRALSGSSYEQYF,TGTGCCAGCAGAGCCCTTAGCGGGAGCTCCTACGAGCAGTACTTC
TRBV28,.,TRBJ1-3,.,CASSRPGNTIYF,TGTGCCAGCAGCCGTCCTGGAAACACCATATATTTT
TRBV14,.,TRBJ1-2,.,CASSHYGTLYGYTF,TGTGCCAGCAGCCATTACGGGACACTATATGGCTACACCTTC
TRBV18,.,TRBJ2-5,.,CASSPLLGPDANQETQYF,TGTGCCAGCTCACCACTGCTAGGTCCCGATGCGAACCAAGAGACCCAGTACTTC
TRBV5-6,.,TRBJ2-2,.,CASSLLTGELFF,TGTGCCAGCAGCTTGTTAACCGGGGAGCTGTTTTTT
TRBV19,.,TRBJ1-4,.,CASSMGSLWEREKLFF,TGTGCCAGTAGTATGGGCAGCCTCTGGGAGCGGGAAAAACTGTTTTTT
TRBV19,once,TRBJ2-1,TRBD1,CASSGDSIFYNEQFF,TGTGCCAGTAGTGGGGACAGTATATTTTACAATGAGCAGTTCTTC
TRBV6-5,once,TRBJ2-2,TRBD2,CASKSGTRSTGELFF,TGTGCCAGCAAATCCGGGACTAGAAGTACCGGGGAGCTGTTTTTT
TRBV11-2,.,TRBJ1-2,.,CASSLDREKYGYTF,TGTGCCAGCAGCTTAGATCGGGAGAAGTATGGCTACACCTTC
TRBV5-6,.,TRBJ1-5,.,CASSLRGRSNRPQHF,TGTGCCAGCAGCTTGCGTGGAAGGAGCAATCGGCCCCAGCATTTT
TRBV5-1,.,TRBJ2-1,TRBD2,CASNIAGGGFGNEQFF,TGCGCCAGCAATATCGCGGGAGGCGGCTTCGGCAATGAGCAGTTCTTC
TRBV27,.,TRBJ2-5,TRBD1,CASSLTGTAQETQYF,TGTGCCAGCAGTTTGACCGGGACAGCCCAAGAGACCCAGTACTTC
TRBV5-6,.,TRBJ1-2,.,CASTSRDYLYRYGYTF,TGTGCCAGCACATCTAGGGACTACCTCTATAGGTATGGCTACACCTTC
TRBV6-5,once,TRBJ2-5,TRBD1,CASISAQGAGKTQYF,TGTGCCAGCATCTCTGCACAGGGGGCGGGAAAGACCCAGTACTTC
TRBV20-1,.,TRBJ1-2,.,CSATIGYGYTF,TGCAGTGCTACTATTGGCTATGGCTACACCTTC
TRBV10-1,.,TRBJ1-2,TRBD1,CASSSSQGPSIAF,TGCGCCAGCAGTTCTTCACAGGGGCCCTCAATCGCCTTC
TRBV15,few,TRBJ1-4,TRBD1,CATSRENDRGLGEKLFF,TGTGCCACCAGCAGAGAAAATGACAGGGGGCTCGGTGAAAAACTGTTTTTT